The 7 T cell receptor beta chains listed next were all sequenced from one sample in a study of T-cell reconstitution after alpha-beta-depleted transplantation in children. Unique molecular identifiers were used to barcode this TCRbeta library. MiXCR, applied by TCRdb to the PCR reads, yields one record per CDR3 protein. The data contain hundreds of thousands of distinct CDR3 sequences, 10% to 15% of them singletons. The sequencing used PBMCs, collected from the stem cell graft. Receptors originate from a human donor who donated a stem cell graft to a child with Fanconi anemia.

The chain combines TRBV20-1 with TRBJ2-2; either TRBD1 or TRBD2 may supply D (5 bases each). This CDR3 spans 14 amino acids. Germline CDR1 DFQATT, CDR2 SNEGSKA (reference sequence). Trimming took 3 bases from V and 3 from J, leaving 11 bases between them. CDR3: CSASGAHDTGELFF. CDR3 DNA: TGCAGTGCTAGCGGGGCCCACGACACCGGGGAGCTGTTTTTT.

This clonotype has a handful of counts. The V and J genes are TRBV7-3 and TRBJ2-1, with D possibly TRBD1 on 5 matching bases. This CDR3 has 13 amino acids. Germline V gene sequence: CDR1 SGHTA, CDR2 FQGTGA. Trimming stripped 5 bases from V and 7 bases from J, with 12 bases between. CDR3 bases: TGTGCCAGCAGCCGCAACAGGTTGAATGAGCAGTTCTTC. As protein: CASSRNRLNEQFF. The complete variable domain, with remaining parts taken from reference TRBV7-3 and TRBJ2-1, reads GAGVSQTPSNKVTEKGKYVELRCDPISGHTALYWYRQSLGQGPEFLIYFQGTGAADDSGLPNDRFFAVRPEGSVSTLKIQRTERGDSAVYLCASSRNRLNEQFFGPGTRLTVL.

The chain combines TRBV7-9 with TRBJ2-2, with a possible D match to TRBD2 (5 bases). Germline CDR1 and CDR2: SEHNR and FQNEAQ (reference sequence). The CDR3 runs 16 residues. V lost 3 bases and J 0 bases, leaving 11 bases between the germline ends. The CDR3 DNA reads as TGTGCCAGCAGCTTGAGGGCCGCTACGAACACCGGGGAGCTGTTTTTT. Its translation is CASSLRAATNTGELFF.

This sequence joins TRBV2 and TRBJ1-5; 7 bases fit TRBD1. Per the germline V gene, CDR1 is SNHLY and CDR2 is FYNNEI. The CDR3 is 17 residues long. Trimming at V came to 6 bases and at J to 0 bases, leaving 11 bases not matched to a gene. The CDR3 is CASRDYGTVYSNQPQHF. For the CDR3, the DNA is TGTGCCAGCAGGGATTACGGGACAGTTTATAGCAATCAGCCCCAGCATTTT.

This clonotype was observed a few times. Here the CDR3 reads CSAAQRDEKLFF. The DNA for the CDR3 is TGCAGTGCGGCCCAACGGGATGAAAAACTGTTTTTT. The rearrangement links TRBV20-1 to TRBJ1-4, with D uncertain. Trimming shortened V by 6 bases and J by 6 bases, and 11 bases separated the two germline ends. Per germline, CDR1 DFQATT and CDR2 SNEGSKA (reference sequence). The CDR3 consists of 12 residues.

The rearrangement joins TRBV28 to TRBJ1-4, with 7 bases matching TRBD1. This CDR3 is built from 15 residues. V dropped 5 bases and J dropped 5; count of bases not matched to a gene: 8. CDR1 is MDHEN, CDR2 SYDVKM, per germline. The CDR3 bases are TGTGCCAGCAGTCACGACAGGGTAGTGAATGAAAAACTGTTTTTT. The encoded protein is CASSHDRVVNEKLFF.

The rearrangement uses TRBV2 and TRBJ2-7, with no clear D. Germline V gene data show CDR1 as SNHLY and CDR2 as FYNNEI. V lost 7 bases, J lost 0 bases, and 10 bases lay in between. The CDR3 sequence is 13 residues long. CDR3 in amino acids: CASINWDSYEQYF. The CDR3 region has the DNA TGTGCCAGCATCAACTGGGACTCCTACGAGCAGTACTTC.